The rows below give T cell receptor beta chains drawn from one sample of a study of blood T cell repertoires in COVID-19. Sequencing used immunoSEQ multiplex PCR; TCRdb keeps in-frame clones, though not all of them. The sample records fewer than 150,000 clones, over 70% being singletons. The sample consisted of PBMCs or T cells enriched from blood (not recorded which). The source of these receptors is a man aged 50 to 59 in a cohort exposed to, infected with or recovered from COVID-19 (not recorded which). Each CDR3 is given with its conserved first and last residue. The order of the fields is clone size, V gene, J gene, D gene, CDR3 protein, CDR3 DNA. A D gene is named only where the DNA matches it firmly. Clone size, where shown, is once, few, many, or a class for clones that have expanded.

.,TRBV10-3,TRBJ2-1,.,CAISEPIKGEGPYNEQFF,TGTGCCATCAGTGAGCCCATTAAGGGGGAGGGCCCCTACAATGAGCAGTTCTTC
.,TRBV16,TRBJ1-4,TRBD1,CASSQSGQDATNEKLFF,TGTGCCAGCAGCCAATCAGGACAGGACGCAACTAATGAAAAACTGTTTTTT
.,TRBV10-3,TRBJ2-1,TRBD2,CAIRSGGAVEQFF,TGTGCCATCAGGAGCGGGGGGGCGGTTGAGCAGTTCTTC
.,TRBV10-1,TRBJ2-5,TRBD1,CASSESRTGRIKETQYF,TGCGCCAGCAGTGAGTCCCGGACAGGACGAATTAAAGAGACCCAGTACTTC
few,TRBV7-9,TRBJ2-1,.,CASTNSGSNEQFF,TGTGCCAGCACGAACTCCGGTTCCAATGAGCAGTTCTTC
once,TRBV11-2,TRBJ2-2,.,CASSPTGHSDGELFF,TGTGCCAGCAGCCCCACGGGACACAGCGACGGGGAGCTGTTTTTT
once,TRBV11-3,TRBJ2-3,.,CASSAGAPVDTQYF,TGTGCCAGCAGCGCTGGGGCTCCGGTAGATACGCAGTATTTT
.,TRBV9,TRBJ1-2,TRBD1,CASSAGQGALGYTF,TGTGCCAGCAGCGCCGGACAGGGGGCGCTTGGCTACACCTTC
.,TRBV4-1,TRBJ2-7,TRBD2,CASSLVAGVPKYEQYF,TGCGCCAGCAGCCTCGTAGCGGGAGTCCCAAAGTACGAGCAGTACTTC
.,TRBV7-3,TRBJ2-7,TRBD1,CASSYRQGYEQYF,TGTGCCAGCAGCTACAGACAGGGCTACGAGCAGTACTTC
.,TRBV6-5,TRBJ2-1,TRBD2,CASSWASGREQFF,TGTGCCAGCAGTTGGGCTAGCGGGAGGGAGCAGTTCTTC
.,TRBV7-6,TRBJ2-5,TRBD2,CASRPGLAGAQETQYF,TGTGCCAGCAGGCCGGGACTAGCGGGGGCCCAAGAGACCCAGTACTTC
.,TRBV7-7,TRBJ2-5,.,CASSLSAGLASQETQYF,TGTGCCAGCAGCTTATCGGCGGGGCTAGCATCCCAAGAGACCCAGTACTTC
.,TRBV5-8,TRBJ2-4,.,CASSFLAKNIQYF,TGTGCCAGCAGCTTTCTAGCCAAAAACATTCAGTACTTC
.,TRBV13,TRBJ2-7,TRBD1,CASSLWQGVDYEQYF,TGTGCCAGCAGCTTATGGCAGGGGGTGGACTACGAGCAGTACTTC
.,TRBV27,TRBJ2-3,.,CASRPPGLAGFTDTQYF,TGTGCCAGCAGGCCCCCGGGACTGGCGGGTTTCACAGATACGCAGTATTTT
.,TRBV25-1,TRBJ1-4,TRBD1,CASSESGGANEKLFF,TGTGCCAGCAGTGAATCAGGGGGCGCGAATGAAAAACTGTTTTTT
.,TRBV4-3,TRBJ2-1,TRBD2,CASRAGRGSYNEQFF,TGCGCCAGCCGGGCTGGGCGGGGGTCCTACAATGAGCAGTTCTTC
.,TRBV2,TRBJ1-2,TRBD1,CASILNRGSSGYTF,TGTGCCAGCATCCTTAACAGGGGGTCGTCTGGCTACACCTTC
.,TRBV6-6,TRBJ1-6,TRBD1,CASSGTGGSSPLHF,TGTGCCAGCAGTGGGACAGGGGGGAGTTCACCCCTCCACTTT
.,TRBV28,TRBJ1-2,TRBD1,CASASSPVTGDSGYTF,TGTGCCAGCGCTTCTTCCCCAGTGACAGGGGACTCTGGCTACACCTTC
.,TRBV28,TRBJ2-3,.,CASSSPGTYTDTQYF,TGTGCCAGCAGCAGTCCCGGGACTTACACAGATACGCAGTATTTT
.,TRBV9,TRBJ2-3,.,CASSTGSLYTDTQYF,TGTGCCAGCAGCACGGGGAGTCTCTACACAGATACGCAGTATTTT
.,TRBV7-2,TRBJ2-1,TRBD2,CASAGGTYNEQFF,TGTGCCAGCGCGGGGGGCACCTACAATGAGCAGTTCTTC
.,TRBV24-1,TRBJ2-3,TRBD2,CATSVGAGGTDTQYF,TGTGCCACCAGTGTAGGAGCGGGGGGGACAGATACGCAGTATTTT
once,TRBV7-2,TRBJ1-2,TRBD1,CASSARDRGNYGYTF,TGTGCCAGCAGCGCCCGGGACAGGGGTAACTATGGCTACACCTTC
.,TRBV6-2/TRBV6-3,TRBJ1-1,.,CASSLYPPSTEAFF,TGTGCCAGCAGCCTTTACCCTCCGAGTACTGAAGCTTTCTTT
once,TRBV19,TRBJ2-5,.,CASSGVAAGQETQYF,TGTGCCAGTAGTGGGGTAGCCGCGGGGCAAGAGACCCAGTACTTC
.,TRBV11-2,TRBJ2-3,TRBD1,CASSLGTGGSDTQYF,TGTGCCAGCAGCTTGGGGACAGGGGGCTCAGATACGCAGTATTTT
.,TRBV7-2,TRBJ2-1,TRBD2,CASSLAGSGGNEQFF,TGTGCCAGCAGCTTAGCAGGTAGCGGGGGGAATGAGCAGTTCTTC
.,TRBV30,TRBJ1-6,TRBD1,CAWRGQNNSPLHF,TGTGCCTGGCGGGGACAGAATAATTCACCCCTCCACTTT
few,TRBV4-3,TRBJ2-6,.,CASSPDSSSGANVLTF,TGCGCCAGCAGCCCCGACTCCAGCTCTGGGGCCAACGTCCTGACTTTC
.,TRBV11-2,TRBJ1-1,TRBD1,CASSLTPDRVNTEAFF,TGTGCCAGCAGCCTCACCCCGGACAGGGTGAACACTGAAGCTTTCTTT
few,TRBV9,TRBJ1-1,.,CASSVDLGLANTEAFF,TGTGCCAGCAGCGTAGATTTGGGGCTGGCGAACACTGAAGCTTTCTTT
.,TRBV3-1/TRBV3-2,TRBJ1-2,.,CASSQDHGGGGYTF,TGTGCCAGCAGCCAAGATCATGGGGGGGGCGGCTACACCTTC
.,TRBV6-5,TRBJ1-5,TRBD1,CASSYSGTGDQPQHF,TGTGCCAGCAGTTACTCCGGGACAGGCGATCAGCCCCAGCATTTT
.,TRBV29-1,TRBJ2-1,.,CSAGPAADYNEQFF,TGCAGCGCTGGCCCCGCGGCGGATTACAATGAGCAGTTCTTC
.,TRBV7-8,TRBJ2-5,TRBD2,CASSLGSGGRGETQYF,TGTGCCAGCAGCCTTGGTAGCGGGGGAAGGGGAGAGACCCAGTACTTC
.,TRBV30,TRBJ2-7,.,CAWVKEGAVQPTYEQYF,TGTGCCTGGGTGAAGGAGGGGGCAGTCCAGCCGACCTACGAGCAGTACTTC
.,TRBV7-2,TRBJ2-7,.,CASSLAGANYEQYF,TGTGCCAGCAGCTTAGCGGGGGCGAACTACGAGCAGTACTTC
once,TRBV24-1,TRBJ2-5,.,CATSDSGVGETQYF,TGTGCCACCAGTGATTCGGGGGTAGGGGAGACCCAGTACTTC
.,TRBV5-1,TRBJ1-2,TRBD1,CASSLQGSYGYTF,TGCGCCAGCAGCTTACAGGGGAGCTATGGCTACACCTTC
.,TRBV5-1,TRBJ2-1,TRBD2,CASSLELAGGFGDEQFF,TGCGCCAGCAGCTTGGAATTAGCGGGAGGATTTGGCGATGAGCAGTTCTTC
.,TRBV28,TRBJ2-2,.,CASSFPGEAGELFF,TGTGCCAGCAGTTTTCCCGGGGAGGCCGGGGAGCTGTTTTTT
.,TRBV25-1,TRBJ1-3,TRBD1,CASSNRDRGSGNTIYF,TGTGCCAGCAGTAACCGCGACAGGGGGTCCGGAAACACCATATATTTT
.,TRBV28,TRBJ1-2,.,CASGTQGSYGGYTF,TGTGCCAGCGGAACACAGGGTTCCTATGGTGGCTACACCTTC
once,TRBV9,TRBJ2-7,.,CASSVASQAYEQYF,TGTGCCAGCAGCGTAGCGTCCCAGGCCTACGAGCAGTACTTC
.,TRBV18,TRBJ1-1,.,CASSPGTGRTEAFF,TGTGCCAGCTCGCCAGGGACGGGGAGGACTGAAGCTTTCTTT
.,TRBV19,TRBJ1-2,.,CASKGPPTANYGYTF,TGTGCCAGTAAGGGTCCACCGACAGCTAACTATGGCTACACCTTC
once,TRBV23-1,TRBJ2-5,.,CASSQSPLERETQYF,TGCGCCAGCAGTCAATCCCCCCTAGAGAGGGAGACCCAGTACTTC
once,TRBV5-4,TRBJ2-5,.,CASSFSLEAPSGEYF,TGTGCCAGCAGCTTCTCGTTAGAGGCACCCTCGGGGGAGTACTTC
.,TRBV7-9,TRBJ2-7,.,CAHGGGRPPYEQYF,TGTGCCCACGGGGGCGGGAGACCTCCCTACGAGCAGTACTTC
.,TRBV11-3,TRBJ2-1,.,CASSPTVSYYNEQFF,TGTGCCAGCAGTCCAACAGTCTCCTACTACAATGAGCAGTTCTTC
.,TRBV6-5,TRBJ1-5,.,CASSPGGDGAPQHF,TGTGCCAGCAGTCCGGGGGGGGACGGGGCGCCCCAGCATTTT